This T cell receptor (beta chain) was documented in a study of T-cell memory formation after mild COVID-19. Overall study results and limits: Pre-infection memory carried some responding clones, suggesting that cross-reactive memory joined.

Germline CDR1 and CDR2: SGHTA and FQGTGA. The CDR3 contains 15 residues. V gave up 6 bases and J gave up 4 bases; unmatched junction bases: 8. TCRdb reprocessed the 5' RACE reads with MiXCR, giving one entry per CDR3 protein. Among more than 250,000 distinct CDR3 sequences listed, 16% were seen once. This clonotype turned up a few times. Its cognate antigen is unknown. Input material: PBMCs or a T cell subset sorted from them (not recorded which). The TCR was taken from a young man who had mild COVID-19 (a few samples of this study predate the infection). Cell type and time point are not known. The chain recombines TRBV7-3 with TRBJ1-1, with 10 bases fitting TRBD1. CDR3 in amino acids: CASSTTGTGATEAFF. The CDR3 nucleotides read TGTGCCAGCAGTACAACCGGGACAGGGGCCACTGAAGCTTTCTTT.